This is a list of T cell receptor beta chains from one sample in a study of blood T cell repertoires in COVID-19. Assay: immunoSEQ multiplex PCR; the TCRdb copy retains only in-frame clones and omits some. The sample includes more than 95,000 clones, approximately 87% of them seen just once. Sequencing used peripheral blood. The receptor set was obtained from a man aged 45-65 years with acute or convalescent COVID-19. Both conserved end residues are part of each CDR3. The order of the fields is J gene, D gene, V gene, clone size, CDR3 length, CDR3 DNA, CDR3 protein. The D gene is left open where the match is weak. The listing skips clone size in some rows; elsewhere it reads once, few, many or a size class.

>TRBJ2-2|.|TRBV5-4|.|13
TGTGCCAGCAGCCACATTCTCACCGGGGAGCTGTTTTTT
CASSHILTGELFF
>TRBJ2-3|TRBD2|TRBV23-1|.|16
TGCGCCAGCAGTCAATACCTCCGGGGGAGGGGAGATACGCAGTATTTT
CASSQYLRGRGDTQYF
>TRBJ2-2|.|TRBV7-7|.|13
TGTGCCAGCAGCTTAAGGGAGTTCCGGGAGCTGTTTTTT
CASSLREFRELFF
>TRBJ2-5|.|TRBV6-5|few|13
TGTGCCAGCAGACCTTCAGGGCAAGAGACCCAGTACTTC
CASRPSGQETQYF
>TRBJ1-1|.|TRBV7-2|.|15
TGTGCCAGCAGCACCAGTCGGGTGGCGAACACTGAAGCTTTCTTT
CASSTSRVANTEAFF
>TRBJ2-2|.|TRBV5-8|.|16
TGTGCCAGCAGTTTTGAGCCGGGAGACGACACCGGGGAGCTGTTTTTT
CASSFEPGDDTGELFF
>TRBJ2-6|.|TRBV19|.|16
TGTGCCAGTAGCCGGACAGACCTCTCTGGGGCCAACGTCCTGACTTTC
CASSRTDLSGANVLTF
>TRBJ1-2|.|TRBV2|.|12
TGTGCCAGCAGATTAGGGGATGGAGGCTACACCTTC
CASRLGDGGYTF
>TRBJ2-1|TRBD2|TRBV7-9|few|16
TGTGCCAGCAGCCCGACTAGCGGGAGGGATTACAATGAGCAGTTCTTC
CASSPTSGRDYNEQFF
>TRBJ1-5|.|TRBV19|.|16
TGTGCCAGTAAGTTCCCCCCCCAGGGGAAAAATCAGCCCCAGCATTTT
CASKFPPQGKNQPQHF
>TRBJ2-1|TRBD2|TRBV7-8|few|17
TGTGCCAGCAGCTTAGGGTCCCTAGCGGGAGGGTACAATGAGCAGTTCTTC
CASSLGSLAGGYNEQFF
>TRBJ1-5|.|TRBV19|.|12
TGTGCCAGCGAAAGGGGAAATCAGCCCCAGCATTTT
CASERGNQPQHF
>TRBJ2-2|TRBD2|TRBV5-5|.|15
TGTGCCAGCAGCTTACTAGCGTGGGACACCGGGGAGCTGTTTTTT
CASSLLAWDTGELFF
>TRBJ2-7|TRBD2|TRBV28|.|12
TGTGCCACGGCGGGAGGGCCGGGGGAGCAGTACTTC
CATAGGPGEQYF
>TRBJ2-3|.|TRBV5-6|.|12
TGTGCCAGCAGCTTGGGCAGGGTTACGCAGTATTTT
CASSLGRVTQYF
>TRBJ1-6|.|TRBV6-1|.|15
TGTGCCAGCAGTGAAAGAAGACAAGACAATTCACCCCTCCACTTT
CASSERRQDNSPLHF
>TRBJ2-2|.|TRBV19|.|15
TGTGCCAGTAGTATTCCGGGACATGCCACCGGGGAGCTGTTTTTT
CASSIPGHATGELFF
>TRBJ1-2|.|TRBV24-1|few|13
TGTGCCACCAACGCAGGGCTTGGGTATGGCTACACCTTC
CATNAGLGYGYTF
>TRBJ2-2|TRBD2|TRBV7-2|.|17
TGTGCCAGCAGCCTAGGGACTAGCGGGAGGGTCGCCGGGGAGCTGTTTTTT
CASSLGTSGRVAGELFF
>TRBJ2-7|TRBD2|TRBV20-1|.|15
TGCAGTGCTAGTTGGGGGACTAGCGGGACCTACGAGCAGTACTTC
CSASWGTSGTYEQYF
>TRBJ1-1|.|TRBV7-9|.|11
TGTGCCAGCAGCCCGGGCACTGAAGCTTTCTTT
CASSPGTEAFF
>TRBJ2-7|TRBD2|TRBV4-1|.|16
TGCGCCAGCAGCCAAGCAACTAGCGGGAGACGTTACGAGCAGTACTTC
CASSQATSGRRYEQYF
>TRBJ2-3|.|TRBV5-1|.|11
TGCGCCAGCAGCCCCGGTGATACGCAGTATTTT
CASSPGDTQYF
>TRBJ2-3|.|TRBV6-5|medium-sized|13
TGTGCCACCCTAGTCGGGGGCACAGATACGCAGTATTTT
CATLVGGTDTQYF
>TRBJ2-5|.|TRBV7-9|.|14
TGTGCCAGCAGCTTACGGGTAACCCAAGAGACCCAGTACTTC
CASSLRVTQETQYF
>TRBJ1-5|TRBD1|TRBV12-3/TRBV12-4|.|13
TGTGCCAGCAGTTTAACAGGGGGGCAGCCCCAGCATTTT
CASSLTGGQPQHF
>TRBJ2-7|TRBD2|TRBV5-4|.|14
TGTGCCAGCAGCATTGGGACTAGCGTCTACGAGCAGTACTTC
CASSIGTSVYEQYF
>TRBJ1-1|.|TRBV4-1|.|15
TGCGCCAGCAGCCACCCGGGCAGGGTGAACACTGAAGCTTTCTTT
CASSHPGRVNTEAFF
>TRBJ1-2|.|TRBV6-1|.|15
TGTGCCAGCAGTGAGGATTTAGACACATTCTATGGCTACACCTTC
CASSEDLDTFYGYTF
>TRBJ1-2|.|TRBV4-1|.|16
TGCGCCAGCAGCCAAGTCTCTTATACAGACACCTACGGCTACACCTTC
CASSQVSYTDTYGYTF
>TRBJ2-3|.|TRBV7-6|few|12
TGTGCCAGCAGCCACGGGACAGATACGCAGTATTTT
CASSHGTDTQYF
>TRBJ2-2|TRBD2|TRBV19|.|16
TGTGCCAGTAGGACTAGCGGAGGGGGGATAACCGGGGAGCTGGTTTTT
CASRTSGGGITGELVF
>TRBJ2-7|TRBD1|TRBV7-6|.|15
TGTGCCAGCAGCAGTGGGACAGGGGGATACTACGAGCAGTACTTC
CASSSGTGGYYEQYF
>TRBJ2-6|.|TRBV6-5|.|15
TGTGCCAGCAACCCGACAGGATCTGGGGCCAACGTCCTGACTTTC
CASNPTGSGANVLTF
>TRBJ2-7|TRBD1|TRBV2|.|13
TGTGCCAGCGCCGACAGGGACCTCTGGGGGCAGTACTTC
CASADRDLWGQYF
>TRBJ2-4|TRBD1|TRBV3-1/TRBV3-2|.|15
TGTGCCAGCAGCCAAGGGTTAGGGACAGCAAACATTCAGTACTTC
CASSQGLGTANIQYF
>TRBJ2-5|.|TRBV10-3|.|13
TGTGCCATCAGCGGAACAGGGAGCGAGACCCAGTACTTC
CAISGTGSETQYF
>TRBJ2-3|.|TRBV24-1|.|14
TGTGCCACCAGTGATTTCGGGGTGGTAGATACGCAGTATTTT
CATSDFGVVDTQYF
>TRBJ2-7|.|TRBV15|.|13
TGTGCCACCAGCAGAGTTGGCATCAAGGAGCAGTACTTC
CATSRVGIKEQYF
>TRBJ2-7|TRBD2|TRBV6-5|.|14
TGTGCCAGCAGCCCCCTAGCGGGAAGGCGCGAGCAGTACTTC
CASSPLAGRREQYF
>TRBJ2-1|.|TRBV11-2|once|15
TGTGCCAGCAGCTTAGATGTCCCAACTTACAATGAGCAGTTCTTC
CASSLDVPTYNEQFF
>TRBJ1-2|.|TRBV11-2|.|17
TGTGCCAGCAGCTTAGGACAGATAGTCAAAAGTACTATGAGCTACACCTTC
CASSLGQIVKSTMSYTF
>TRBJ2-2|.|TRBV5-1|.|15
TGCGCCAGCAGCTTGGTAGGGGCGAAGGCCGGGGAGCTGTTTTTT
CASSLVGAKAGELFF
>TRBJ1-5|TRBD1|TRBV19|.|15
TGTGCCAGTGTCGGACAGGCTTATAGCAATCAGCCCCAGCATTTT
CASVGQAYSNQPQHF
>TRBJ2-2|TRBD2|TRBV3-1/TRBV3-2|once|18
TGTGCCAGCAGCCAAGGTTCTACCGGGACGGGAGGGGCCGGGGAGCTGTTTTTT
CASSQGSTGTGGAGELFF
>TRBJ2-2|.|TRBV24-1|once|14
TGTGCCACCAGTGATTTGCTTGAGACCGGGGAGCTGTTTTTT
CATSDLLETGELFF
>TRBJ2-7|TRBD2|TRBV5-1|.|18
TGCGCCAGCAGCTTAACGCCTACCGGGACTAGCGGGAGCTACGAGCAGTACTTC
CASSLTPTGTSGSYEQYF
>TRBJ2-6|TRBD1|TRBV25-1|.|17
TGTGCCAGCAGCCCTTTGGGGACAGGGACTGGGGCCAACGTCCTGACTTTC
CASSPLGTGTGANVLTF
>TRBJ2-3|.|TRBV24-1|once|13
TGTGCCACCAGTGTTCTCGGCACAGATACGCAGTATTTT
CATSVLGTDTQYF
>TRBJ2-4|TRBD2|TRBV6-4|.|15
TGTGCCAGCAGGACTAGCGGAGGGAGTCAAAACATTCAGTACTTC
CASRTSGGSQNIQYF
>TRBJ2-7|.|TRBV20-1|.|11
TGCAGTGCCAAAGACAGTTACGAGCAGTACTTC
CSAKDSYEQYF
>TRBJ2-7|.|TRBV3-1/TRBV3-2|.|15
TGTGCCAGCAGCCGACCCAGCGCGGTCTCCTACGAGCAGTACTTC
CASSRPSAVSYEQYF
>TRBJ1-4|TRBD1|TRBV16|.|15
TGTGCCAGCAGCCGCCGACAGGGCTCCAATGAAAAACTGTTTTTT
CASSRRQGSNEKLFF
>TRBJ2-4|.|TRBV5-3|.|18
TGTGCCAGAAGCCGCGAAGAGTGGACAAGGCTAGCCAAAAACATTCAGTACTTC
CARSREEWTRLAKNIQYF
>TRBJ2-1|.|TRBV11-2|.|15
TGTGCCAGCACTATAGGGGGAGGGAGGCACAATGAGCAGTTCTTC
CASTIGGGRHNEQFF
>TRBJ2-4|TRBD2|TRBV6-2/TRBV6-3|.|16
TGTGCCAGCAGTTCCTATTTAGCGGGGGCCAAAAACATTCAGTACTTC
CASSSYLAGAKNIQYF
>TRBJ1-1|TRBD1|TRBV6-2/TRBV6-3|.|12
TGTGCCAGCAGCCGGCCAGGGGGTGAAGCTTTCTTT
CASSRPGGEAFF
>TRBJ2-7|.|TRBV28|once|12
TGTGCCAGCAGTTTGAACTCTTACGAGCAGTACTTC
CASSLNSYEQYF
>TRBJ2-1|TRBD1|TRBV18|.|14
TGTGCCAGCTCACCTTCGACAGGGGGGGATGAGCAGTTCTTC
CASSPSTGGDEQFF